This section outlines one T cell receptor beta chain sequence together with its context. What this receptor recognizes is not known. Per-base qualities were not stored, and no clone one base away is much larger. Via the germline V gene, CDR1 is SGHVS and CDR2 FQNEAQ. Relative to germline, V is missing 2 bases and J is missing 3 bases, with 2 bases of the junction outside any gene match. From its cysteine to its phenylalanine, the CDR3 spans 15 amino acids. Of the read, only the CDR3 DNA is kept; its 45 bases are in frame from base 1. These data are taken from a study of blood T cell repertoires in COVID-19 (dated by TCRdb to 2018 to 2020). For the wider study: The collaborator samples originated in the United States, Italy and Spain and spanned the acute and convalescent phases of COVID-19. The material from the prospective study consisted of cDNA or gDNA derived from T cells, B-cell-depleted T cells, or PBMCs. Subjects who had been exposed to COVID-19, were actively infected with it, or had recovered from it provided the deeply sampled blood TCRbeta repertoires that made up the dataset. A freely available public database, intended as a resource for researchers studying the immune response to SARS-CoV-2, is where the repertoires were released. Samples came from the ongoing ImmuneRACE study (first 160 participants) plus 1,254 subjects from 6 global collaborators. Nearly every sample came with metadata listing a de-identified subject ID, COVID-19 status, age in years and sex. HLA class I and class II types, where available, came from metadata supplied by the sample provider rather than from assay-based typing.

What the authors observed across the whole study: How much clinical and demographic metadata was included differed by source and by participant, and the metadata was provided uncurated.

TCRbeta CDR3 regions were amplified from genomic DNA using the immunoSEQ Assay, a bias-controlled multiplex PCR. The original methods were these. Nucleated cell counts per sample were estimated from amplification of reference gene primers within the assay. To quantify the absolute abundance of each unique TCRbeta CDR3 rearrangement, sequence reads were collapsed and filtered. For each sample, productive Simpson clonality was calculated by taking the square root of Simpson's diversity index across productive rearrangements. TCRdb stores this immuneACCESS table with in-frame sequences only. Part of the clones is absent; in the studies checked, under half of the shortfall reflects unresolved V genes, and no reason is known for the rest. V, J and clone size reflect that table, while D and trimming were determined from the DNA. Present in this sample are 110,000 to 150,000 clones, 65% to 85% of which were seen just once. Approximately 8.6% of the sample goes to the ten largest clones.

The collaborating institutions used their own protocols to collect whole blood in K2EDTA tubes. For TCRbeta analysis, collaborators shipped samples in one of three forms: frozen whole blood, isolated PBMCs, or DNA extracted from either of those sample types. Sequencing was done on a sample of peripheral blood. This chain is built from TRBV7-8 and TRBJ1-4, with 8 junctional bases fitting TRBD1. The sequence was collected from a man aged 45-65 years with active or convalescent COVID-19. The DNA is TGTGCCAGCAGCTTAAACAGGGGGTCTAATGAAAAACTGTTTTTT. The translation is CASSLNRGSNEKLFF.